The 5 T cell receptor beta chains reported below all come from one sample, sequenced in a study of T cell responses to AZD1222 COVID-19 vaccine. Measured with immunoSEQ multiplex PCR; TCRdb has only the in-frame clones, and not every one. The data show 150,000 to 200,000 clones, around 94% seen once. Sequencing used peripheral blood, obtained on day 0 of AZD1222 vaccination. These receptor sequences come from an adult in good health.

V usage is TRBV7-8 and J usage is TRBJ2-5; 8 bases match TRBD2. The CDR3 sequence is 16 residues long. V was pared by 4 bases and J by 5 bases, with 12 bases of the junction left unmatched. Germline-derived CDR1 and CDR2 are SGHVS and FQNEAQ. The DNA for the CDR3 is TGTGCCAGCAGCTCCGGGGTGTTAGCGGGAAGGGAGACCCAGTACTTC. Its translation is CASSSGVLAGRETQYF.

The chain is built from TRBV6-5 and TRBJ2-2; D perhaps matches TRBD1 (5 bases). Trimming took off 6 bases at V and 6 bases at J, with 14 bases between the two ends. CDR1 and CDR2 (germline): MNHEY, SVGAGI. The CDR3 loop spans 14 amino acids. The CDR3 here is CASRLGGAAGELFF. The DNA of the CDR3 is TGTGCCAGCAGGCTGGGTGGGGCCGCCGGGGAGCTGTTTTTT.

V and J are TRBV9 and TRBJ1-5; D gene uncertain. The length of the CDR3 is 13 residues. Trimming removed 3 bases at V and 7 bases at J, with 11 bases between. Looked up from germline, CDR1 is SGDLS and CDR2 is YYNGEE. The CDR3 coding sequence is TGTGCCAGCAGCGCGTACGAAGGGCAGCCCCAGCATTTT. Its translation is CASSAYEGQPQHF.

The gene calls are TRBV18 and TRBJ2-7, with TRBD1 identical over 10 bases. The CDR3 loop spans 16 amino acids. V trimming: 3 bases; J trimming: 3 bases; junction bases outside the gene matches: 8. Germline V gene sequence: CDR1 KGHSH, CDR2 LQKENI. CDR3 amino acids: CASSPERGTGDYEQYF. The CDR3 bases are TGTGCCAGCTCACCCGAACGGGGGACAGGGGACTACGAGCAGTACTTC.

This rearrangement joins TRBV18 to TRBJ1-1; D is perhaps TRBD1 (5 bases). This CDR3 comprises 13 residues. Per germline, CDR1 KGHSH and CDR2 LQKENI. V lost 5 bases to trimming and J lost 2 bases, with 9 bases between them. The CDR3 here is CASSGGVNTEAFF. The CDR3 DNA sequence: TGTGCCAGCTCAGGGGGGGTAAACACTGAAGCTTTCTTT.